This T cell receptor (beta chain) was recovered during a study of T cells in localized non-small cell lung cancer. On this clone: Its antigen remains unknown.

Per the germline V gene, CDR1 is LNHDA and CDR2 is SQIVND (reference sequence). Trimming at V came to 5 bases and at J to 0 bases, leaving 11 bases not matched to a gene. This CDR3 has 19 residues. The method was immunoSEQ multiplex PCR; TCRdb's version includes in-frame clones alone and lacks a portion of them. The repertoire consists of 90,000 or so clones, with about 91% occurring once and the leading ten covering roughly 14%. The study, taken as a whole, reports: Adjacent uninvolved lung had the highest clonality, suggesting focused antigen responses. A higher density of T cells in blood coincided with extended overall survival. Paired adjacent lung recovered a median about 61 of the top 100 tumor clones. Sequencing was restricted to one tumor region; therefore, heterogeneity remains possible.

This material consisted of peripheral blood, taken before any cancer treatment. The receptor was derived from a man between 40 and 70 years old with stage I squamous cell lung carcinoma. V and J are TRBV19 and TRBJ2-3; 13 positions agree with TRBD2. The CDR3 protein is CASSARGTSGAGSTDTQYF. The CDR3 DNA is TGTGCCAGTAGTGCTCGGGGGACTAGCGGGGCTGGAAGCACAGATACGCAGTATTTT.